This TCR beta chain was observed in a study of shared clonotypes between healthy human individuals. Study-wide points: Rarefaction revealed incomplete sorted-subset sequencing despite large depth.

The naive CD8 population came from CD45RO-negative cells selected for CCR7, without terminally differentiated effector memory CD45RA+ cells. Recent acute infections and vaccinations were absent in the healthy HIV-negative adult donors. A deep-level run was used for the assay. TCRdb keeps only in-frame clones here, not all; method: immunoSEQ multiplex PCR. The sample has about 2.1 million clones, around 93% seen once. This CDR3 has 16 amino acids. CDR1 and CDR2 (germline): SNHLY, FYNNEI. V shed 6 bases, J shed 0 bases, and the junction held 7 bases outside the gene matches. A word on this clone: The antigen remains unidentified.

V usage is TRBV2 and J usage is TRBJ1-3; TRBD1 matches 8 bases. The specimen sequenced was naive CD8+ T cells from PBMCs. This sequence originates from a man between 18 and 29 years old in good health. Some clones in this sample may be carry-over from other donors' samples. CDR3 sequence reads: CASRDRGANSGNTIYF. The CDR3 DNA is TGTGCCAGCAGAGACAGGGGTGCGAACTCTGGAAACACCATATATTTT. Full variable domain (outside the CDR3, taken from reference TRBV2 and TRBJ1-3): EPEVTQTPSHQVTQMGQEVILRCVPISNHLYFYWYRQILGQKVEFLVSFYNNEISEKSEIFDDQFSVERPDGSNFTLKIRSTKLEDSAMYFCASRDRGANSGNTIYFGEGSWLTVV.